This T cell receptor (beta chain) was sequenced for a study of cytomegalovirus exposure and HLA in healthy donors. V dropped 4 bases and J dropped 9; count of bases not matched to a gene: 0. The length of the CDR3 is 10 residues. Germline V gene sequence: CDR1 SNHLY, CDR2 FYNNEI. Use of 60 Vbeta and 13 Jbeta primers characterized the PCR. The data were produced by immunoSEQ multiplex PCR, yet TCRdb's version contains in-frame clones alone and is incomplete. The table has some 220,000 clones, 70% to 90% seen once. The source is a girl aged 2-10 years in good health and CMV-seronegative. Source material: PBMCs. The chain is built from TRBV2 and TRBJ2-7; 7 nucleotides agree with TRBD2. CDR3 nucleotides: TGTGCCAGCAGTGGACTAGCGCAGTACTTC. As protein: CASSGLAQYF.